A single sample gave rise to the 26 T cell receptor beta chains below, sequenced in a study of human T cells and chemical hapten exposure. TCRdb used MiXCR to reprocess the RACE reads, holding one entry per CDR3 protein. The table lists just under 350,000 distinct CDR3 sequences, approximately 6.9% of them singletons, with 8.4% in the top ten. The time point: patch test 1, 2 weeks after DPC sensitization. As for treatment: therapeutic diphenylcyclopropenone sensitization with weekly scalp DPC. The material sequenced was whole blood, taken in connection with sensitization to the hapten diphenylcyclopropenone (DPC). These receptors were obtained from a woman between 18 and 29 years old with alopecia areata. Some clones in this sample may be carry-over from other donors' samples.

CDR3 in DNA: TGCAGTGCTAGAGGGGGGGCGTATACAGATACGCAGTATTTT. It yields the protein CSARGGAYTDTQYF. J is TRBJ2-3 and V is TRBV20-1, with D perhaps TRBD1 or TRBD2 (6 bases each). This CDR3 comprises 14 residues. V was clipped by 1 base and J by 3 bases, with 11 bases between them. Germline V gives CDR1 DFQATT, CDR2 SNEGSKA (reference sequence).

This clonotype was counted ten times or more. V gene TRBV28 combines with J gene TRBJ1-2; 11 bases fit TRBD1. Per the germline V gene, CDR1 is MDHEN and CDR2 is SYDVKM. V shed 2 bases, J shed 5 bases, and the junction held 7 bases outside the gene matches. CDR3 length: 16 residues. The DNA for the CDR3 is TGTGCCAGCAGTTTACCCGGACAGGGGGCGGAGTATGGCTACACCTTC. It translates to CASSLPGQGAEYGYTF.

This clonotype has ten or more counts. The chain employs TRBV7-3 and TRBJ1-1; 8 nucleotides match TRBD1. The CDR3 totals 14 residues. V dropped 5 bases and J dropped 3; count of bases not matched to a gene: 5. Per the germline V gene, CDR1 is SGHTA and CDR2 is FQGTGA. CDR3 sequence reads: CASSARGRDTEAFF. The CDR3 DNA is TGTGCCAGCAGCGCCAGGGGGCGCGACACTGAAGCTTTCTTT.

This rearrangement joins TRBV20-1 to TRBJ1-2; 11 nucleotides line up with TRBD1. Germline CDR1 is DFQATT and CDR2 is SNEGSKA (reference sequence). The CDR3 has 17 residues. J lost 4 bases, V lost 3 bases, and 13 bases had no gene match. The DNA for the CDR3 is TGCAGTGCTAGCCCCTCGAGTGGACAGGGGGCTGTCTATGGCTACACCTTC. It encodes CSASPSSGQGAVYGYTF.

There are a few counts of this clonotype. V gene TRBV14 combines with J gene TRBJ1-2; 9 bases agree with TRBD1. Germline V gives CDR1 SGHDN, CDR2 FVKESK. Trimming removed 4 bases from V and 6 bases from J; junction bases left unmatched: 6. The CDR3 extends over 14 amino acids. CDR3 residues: CASSPWDREDGYTF. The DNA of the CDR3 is TGTGCCAGCAGCCCTTGGGACAGGGAGGATGGCTACACCTTC.

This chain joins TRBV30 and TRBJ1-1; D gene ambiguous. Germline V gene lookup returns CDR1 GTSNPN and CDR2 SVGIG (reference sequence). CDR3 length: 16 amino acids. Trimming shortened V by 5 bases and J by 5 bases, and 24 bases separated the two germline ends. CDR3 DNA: TGTGCCTGGGTTTCCCAAAGGGAGGCGACGGGGACTGAAGCTTTCTTT. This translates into CAWVSQREATGTEAFF.

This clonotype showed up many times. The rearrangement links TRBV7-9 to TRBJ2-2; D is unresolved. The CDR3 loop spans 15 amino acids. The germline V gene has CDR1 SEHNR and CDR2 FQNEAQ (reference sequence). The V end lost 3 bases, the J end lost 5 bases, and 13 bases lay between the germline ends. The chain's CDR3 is CASSLSDTRTGELFF. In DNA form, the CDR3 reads TGTGCCAGCAGCTTGTCAGATACCAGGACCGGGGAGCTGTTTTTT.

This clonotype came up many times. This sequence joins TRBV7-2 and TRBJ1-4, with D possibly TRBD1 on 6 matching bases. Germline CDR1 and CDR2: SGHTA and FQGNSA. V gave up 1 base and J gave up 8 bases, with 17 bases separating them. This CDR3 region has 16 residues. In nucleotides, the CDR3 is TGTGCCAGCAGCTTAGGACCGTCAGGGGCGTTCGAAAAACTGTTTTTT. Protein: CASSLGPSGAFEKLFF.

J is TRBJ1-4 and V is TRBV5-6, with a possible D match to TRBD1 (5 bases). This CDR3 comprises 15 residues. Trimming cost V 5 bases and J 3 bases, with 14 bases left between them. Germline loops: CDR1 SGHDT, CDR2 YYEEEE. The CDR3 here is CASSSLRAANEKLFF. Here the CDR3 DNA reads TGTGCCAGCAGTTCTCTCAGGGCGGCTAATGAAAAACTGTTTTTT.

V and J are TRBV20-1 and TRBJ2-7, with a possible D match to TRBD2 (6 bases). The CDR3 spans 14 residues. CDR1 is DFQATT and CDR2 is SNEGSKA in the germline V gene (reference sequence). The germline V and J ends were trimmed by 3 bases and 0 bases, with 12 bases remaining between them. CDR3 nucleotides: TGCAGTGCTAGTGCCGCGGACTACTCCTACGAGCAGTACTTC. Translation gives CSASAADYSYEQYF.

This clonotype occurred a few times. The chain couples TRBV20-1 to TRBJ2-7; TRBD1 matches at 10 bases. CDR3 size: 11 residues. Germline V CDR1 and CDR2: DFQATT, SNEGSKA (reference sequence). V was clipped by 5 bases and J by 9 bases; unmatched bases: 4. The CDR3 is CSAPDRGPQYF. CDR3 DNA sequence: TGCAGTGCTCCCGACAGGGGGCCGCAGTACTTC.

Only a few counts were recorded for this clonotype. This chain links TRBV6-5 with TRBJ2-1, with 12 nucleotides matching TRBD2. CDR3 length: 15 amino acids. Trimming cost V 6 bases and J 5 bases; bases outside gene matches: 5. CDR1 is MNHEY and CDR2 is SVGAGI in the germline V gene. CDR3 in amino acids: CASRRTSGVNNEQFF. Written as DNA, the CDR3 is TGTGCCAGCAGAAGGACTAGCGGGGTTAACAATGAGCAGTTCTTC.

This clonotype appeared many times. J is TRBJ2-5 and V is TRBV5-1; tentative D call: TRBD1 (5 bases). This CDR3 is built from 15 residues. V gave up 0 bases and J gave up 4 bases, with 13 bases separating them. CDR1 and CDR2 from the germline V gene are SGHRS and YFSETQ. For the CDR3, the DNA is TGCGCCAGCAGCTTGGGACAGCTAGAGGCAGAGACCCAGTACTTC. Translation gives CASSLGQLEAETQYF.

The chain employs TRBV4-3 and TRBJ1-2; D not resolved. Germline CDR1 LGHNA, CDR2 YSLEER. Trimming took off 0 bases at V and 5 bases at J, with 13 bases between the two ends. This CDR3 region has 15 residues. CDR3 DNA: TGCGCCAGCAGCCAAGATCGGGTAAACCCGTATGGCTACACCTTC. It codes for CASSQDRVNPYGYTF.

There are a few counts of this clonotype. The CDR3 region is CSARARGRMGYEQYF. The CDR3 DNA reads TGCAGTGCTAGAGCCCGCGGGCGGATGGGATACGAGCAGTACTTC. The rearrangement uses TRBV20-1 and TRBJ2-7; TRBD2 is a possible D gene (5 bases). Germline CDR1 reads DFQATT; CDR2 reads SNEGSKA (reference sequence). This CDR3 region has 15 residues. Trimming took off 1 base at V and 4 bases at J, with 17 bases between the two ends.

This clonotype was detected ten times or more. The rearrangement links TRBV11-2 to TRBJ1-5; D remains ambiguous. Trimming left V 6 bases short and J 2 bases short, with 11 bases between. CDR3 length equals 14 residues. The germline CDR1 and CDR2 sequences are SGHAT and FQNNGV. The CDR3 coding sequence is TGTGCCAGCAGTTATGGACTCGGCAATCAGCCCCAGCATTTT. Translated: CASSYGLGNQPQHF.

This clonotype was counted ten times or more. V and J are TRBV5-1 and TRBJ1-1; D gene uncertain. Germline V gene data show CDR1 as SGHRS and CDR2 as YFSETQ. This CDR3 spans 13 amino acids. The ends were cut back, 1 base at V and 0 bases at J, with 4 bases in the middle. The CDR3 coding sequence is TGCGCCAGCAGCTTGATGGTGAACACTGAAGCTTTCTTT. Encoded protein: CASSLMVNTEAFF.

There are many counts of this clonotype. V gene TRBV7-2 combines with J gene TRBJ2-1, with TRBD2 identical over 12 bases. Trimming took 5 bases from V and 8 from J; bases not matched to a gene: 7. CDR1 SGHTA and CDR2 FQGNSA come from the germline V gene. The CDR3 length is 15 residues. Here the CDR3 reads CASSKSPSGGDEQFF. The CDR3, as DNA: TGTGCCAGCAGCAAAAGTCCTAGCGGGGGGGATGAGCAGTTCTTC.

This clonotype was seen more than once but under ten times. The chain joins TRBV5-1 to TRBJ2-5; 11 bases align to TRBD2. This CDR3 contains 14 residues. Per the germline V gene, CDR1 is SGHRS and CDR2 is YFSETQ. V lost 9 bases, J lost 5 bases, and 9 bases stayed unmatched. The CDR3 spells CATHSGGASETQYF. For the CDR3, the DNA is TGCGCCACCCATAGCGGGGGGGCCAGTGAGACCCAGTACTTC.

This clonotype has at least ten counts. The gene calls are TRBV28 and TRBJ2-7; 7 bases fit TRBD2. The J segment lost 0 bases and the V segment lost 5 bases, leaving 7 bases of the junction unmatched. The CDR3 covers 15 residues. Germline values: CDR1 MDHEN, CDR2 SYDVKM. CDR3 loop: CASSAPGGSSYEQYF. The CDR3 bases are TGTGCCAGCAGTGCCCCGGGGGGTTCCTCCTACGAGCAGTACTTC. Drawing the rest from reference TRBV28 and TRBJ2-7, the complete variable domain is DVKVTQSSRYLVKRTGEKVFLECVQDMDHENMFWYRQDPGLGLRLIYFSYDVKMKEKGDIPEGYSVSREKKERFSLILESASTNQTSMYLCASSAPGGSSYEQYFGPGTRLTVT.

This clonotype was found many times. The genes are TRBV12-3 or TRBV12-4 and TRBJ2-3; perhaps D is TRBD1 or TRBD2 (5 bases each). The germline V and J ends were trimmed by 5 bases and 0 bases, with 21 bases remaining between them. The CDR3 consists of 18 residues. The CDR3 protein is CASSPRDRRSSSTDTQYF. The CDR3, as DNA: TGTGCCAGCAGTCCCAGGGACCGTCGGTCCTCTAGCACAGATACGCAGTATTTT.

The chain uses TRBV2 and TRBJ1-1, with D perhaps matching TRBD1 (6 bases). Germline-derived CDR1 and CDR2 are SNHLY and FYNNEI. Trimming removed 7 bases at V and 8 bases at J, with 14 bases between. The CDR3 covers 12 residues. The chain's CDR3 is CASTLDRNEAFF. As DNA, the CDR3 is TGTGCCAGCACCTTAGACAGGAACGAAGCTTTCTTT.

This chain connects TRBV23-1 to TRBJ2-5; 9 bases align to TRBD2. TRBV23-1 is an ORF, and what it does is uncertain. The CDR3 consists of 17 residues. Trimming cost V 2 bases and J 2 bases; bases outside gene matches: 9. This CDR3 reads CASSQETSGGNQETQYF. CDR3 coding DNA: TGCGCCAGCAGTCAAGAGACGAGCGGGGGGAATCAAGAGACCCAGTACTTC.

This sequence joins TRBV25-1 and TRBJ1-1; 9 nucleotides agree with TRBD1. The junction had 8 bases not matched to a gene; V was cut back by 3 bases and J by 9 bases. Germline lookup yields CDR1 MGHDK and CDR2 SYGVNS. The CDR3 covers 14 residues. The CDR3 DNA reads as TGTGCCAGCAGTGACCAGGACAGGGGCAATAAAGCTTTCTTT. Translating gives CASSDQDRGNKAFF.

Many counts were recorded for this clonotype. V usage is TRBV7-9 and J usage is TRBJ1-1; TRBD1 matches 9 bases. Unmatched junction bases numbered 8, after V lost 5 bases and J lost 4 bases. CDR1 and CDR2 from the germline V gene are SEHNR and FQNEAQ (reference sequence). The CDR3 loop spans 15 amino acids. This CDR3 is CASSPGQGISTEAFF. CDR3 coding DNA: TGTGCCAGCAGCCCAGGACAGGGGATTTCCACTGAAGCTTTCTTT.

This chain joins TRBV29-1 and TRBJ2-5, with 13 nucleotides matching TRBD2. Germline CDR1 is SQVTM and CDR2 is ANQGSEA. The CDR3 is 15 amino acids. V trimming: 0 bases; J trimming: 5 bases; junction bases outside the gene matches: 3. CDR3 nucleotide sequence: TGCAGCGTTGAAGAGCCGGGACTAGCGGGGGAGACCCAGTACTTC. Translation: CSVEEPGLAGETQYF.